The present T cell receptor beta chain was sequenced within a study of cytomegalovirus exposure and HLA in healthy donors. Study details: A prior analysis found 117 million unique TCR beta sequences from around 200 million T cells. Overall study findings and caveats: Reportedly, HLA-A and HLA-B alleles of most subjects were accurately predicted from TCR beta. Overall, approximately 180 TCR beta chains were annotated as cytomegalovirus-associated. In vitro data verified a few CMV-associated chains as specific for CMV antigens.

PCR amplification relied on 60 Vbeta primers (plus 13 Jbeta primers). Generated by immunoSEQ multiplex PCR, the TCRdb table keeps only in-frame clones and is missing some. The profile shows about 160,000 clones, around 81% of them singletons. In regard to this clone: Its antigen remains unidentified.

Sequencing was carried out using PBMCs. This receptor was identified in a woman between 45 and 60 years old in good health and CMV-seronegative.

The CDR3 nucleotides are TGTGCCAGTAGGCGGGCCGGAACCGGGGAGCTGTTTTTT. This codes for CASRRAGTGELFF. The chain is built from TRBV19 and TRBJ2-2; TRBD2 is a possible D gene (5 bases). The V gene lost 6 bases and the J gene lost 5 bases, with 10 bases spanning the gap. From germline, CDR1 is LNHDA and CDR2 SQIVND (reference sequence). The CDR3 is made up of 13 amino acids.